The T cell receptor beta chain described here comes from a study of blood T cells in healthy people across ages. Study-wide context: Every two T cells gave about one barcoded beta molecule via template switching.

Losses at the gene ends were 9 bases for V and 1 base for J; bases not matched to a gene: 13. The CDR3 length is 17 residues. Germline V gives CDR1 MNHNS, CDR2 SASEGT. Samples each yielded at least 5 micrograms of total RNA. Using a J-beta primer mix together with a sample-barcoded 5' primer, a second PCR was run for roughly 6 to 12 cycles. TCRdb processed the 5' RACE reads anew with MiXCR; each CDR3 protein has one entry. The top ten clones hold approximately 3.7% of a sample with about 560,000 distinct CDR3 sequences, over 25% of them seen once. These data also featured in a second study, about T cells of mothers and their children. That study adds: Donors comprised three healthy Caucasian mothers plus their six children.

The clonotype was recovered from a boy younger than 10 in good health. This sequence joins TRBV6-1 and TRBJ2-3, with 10 bases lining up with TRBD1. Sequencing used blood. The CDR3 spells CASEIFRQGAGTDTQYF. The CDR3 DNA follows: TGTGCCAGTGAAATCTTCAGACAGGGGGCGGGCACAGATACGCAGTATTTT.